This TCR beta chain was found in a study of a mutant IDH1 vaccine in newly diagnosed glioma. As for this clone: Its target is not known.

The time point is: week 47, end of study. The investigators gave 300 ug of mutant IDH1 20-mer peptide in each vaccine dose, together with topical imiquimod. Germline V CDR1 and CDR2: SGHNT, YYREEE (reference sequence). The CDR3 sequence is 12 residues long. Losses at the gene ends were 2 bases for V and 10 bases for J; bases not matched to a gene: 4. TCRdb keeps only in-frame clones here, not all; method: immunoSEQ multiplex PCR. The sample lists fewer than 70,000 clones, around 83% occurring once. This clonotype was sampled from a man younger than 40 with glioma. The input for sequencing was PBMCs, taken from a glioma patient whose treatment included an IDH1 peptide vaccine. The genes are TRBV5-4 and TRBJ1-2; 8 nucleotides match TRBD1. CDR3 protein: CASSFGQGDYTF. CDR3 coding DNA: TGTGCCAGCAGCTTCGGACAGGGTGACTACACCTTC.